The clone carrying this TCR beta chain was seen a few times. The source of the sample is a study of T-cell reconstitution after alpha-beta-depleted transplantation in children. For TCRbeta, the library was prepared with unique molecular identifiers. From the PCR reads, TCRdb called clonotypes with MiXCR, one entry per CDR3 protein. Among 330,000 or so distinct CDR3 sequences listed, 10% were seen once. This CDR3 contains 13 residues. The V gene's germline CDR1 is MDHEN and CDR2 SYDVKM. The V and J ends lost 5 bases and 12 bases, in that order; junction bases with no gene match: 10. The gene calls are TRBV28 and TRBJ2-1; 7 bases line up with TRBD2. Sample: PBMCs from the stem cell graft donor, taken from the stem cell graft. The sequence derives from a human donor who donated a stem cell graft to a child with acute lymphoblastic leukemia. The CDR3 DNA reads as TGTGCCAGCAGTCCGGGGGGACTCCGCGGGCAGTTCTTC. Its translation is CASSPGGLRGQFF.